The rows below give T cell receptor beta chains drawn from one sample of a study of blood T cells in healthy people across ages. MiXCR was run by TCRdb on the 5' RACE reads, yielding one entry per CDR3 protein. The data contain some 710,000 distinct CDR3 sequences, 35% to 50% of them seen just once; the ten biggest clones take up roughly 20%. Sequencing was carried out using blood. The receptors stem from a man older than 75 in good health. Both conserved end residues are part of each CDR3. D genes are given only for firm matches. Size is omitted from some rows. Given values are once, few, many or a class for expanded clones.

>TRBJ2-5|-|TRBV7-3|many
TGTGCCAGCAGCCCGGAAGGGAGCGGACACCCTCAAGAGACCCAGTACTTC
CASSPEGSGHPQETQYF
>TRBJ2-7|-|TRBV24-1|few
TGTGCCACCAGCTCTGACAGATACTACGAGCAGTACTTC
CATSSDRYYEQYF
>TRBJ2-7|-|TRBV29-1|-
TGCAGCGTTGCTCCTGGCTCCTACGAGCAGTACTTC
CSVAPGSYEQYF
>TRBJ2-3|-|TRBV4-2|few
TGTGCCAGCAGCCAAGTGAGCGACACAGATACGCAGTATTTT
CASSQVSDTDTQYF
>TRBJ2-5|-|TRBV6-2/TRBV6-3|-
TGTGCCAGCAGTGGGACTGAGACCCAGTACTTC
CASSGTETQYF
>TRBJ2-4|TRBD1|TRBV20-1|-
TGCAGTGCTAGGGGGACAGGCCAAAACATTCAGTACTTC
CSARGTGQNIQYF
>TRBJ2-1|TRBD2|TRBV4-2|few
TGTGCCAGCAGCCAAGGAGCGGGAGTTGAGAATGAGCAGTTCTTC
CASSQGAGVENEQFF
>TRBJ1-1|-|TRBV6-1|-
TGTGCCAGCAGTGACAGGGGTGTGGTGAACACTGAAGCTTTCTTT
CASSDRGVVNTEAFF
>TRBJ2-1|TRBD2|TRBV29-1|few
TGCAGCGTTGTCCCGACTAGCGGGAGTTATAATGAGCAGTTCTTC
CSVVPTSGSYNEQFF
>TRBJ1-1|TRBD1|TRBV5-1|-
TGCGCCAGCAGCCGGACAGGGTCCGCTGAAGCTTTCTTT
CASSRTGSAEAFF
>TRBJ2-1|-|TRBV5-5|-
TGTGCCAGCAGCTCCGGGATACTAAGCGGTGAGCAGTTCTTC
CASSSGILSGEQFF
>TRBJ2-5|TRBD2|TRBV9|many
TGTGCCAGCAGCGTTAGCGGGAGTACCCAAGAGACCCAGTACTTC
CASSVSGSTQETQYF
>TRBJ2-7|TRBD2|TRBV5-1|-
TGCGCCAGCAACCGGGAGGGGCACGAGCAGTACTTC
CASNREGHEQYF